This is a list of T cell receptor beta chains from one sample in a study of cytomegalovirus exposure and HLA in healthy donors. Profiled with immunoSEQ multiplex PCR; TCRdb holds only in-frame clones, not every one. Of around 150,000 clones listed, approximately 76% are singletons. Sequencing used PBMCs. The receptors come from a man aged 35-49 years in good health and CMV-seronegative. The CDR3 runs from the conserved cysteine through the conserved F or W. The D gene is left open where the match is weak. Part of the rows lack a size; the others show once, few, many or a class for expanded clones.

d_call	v_call	clone_size	j_call	cdr3_aa	cdr3_nt
TRBD2	TRBV4-2	NA	TRBJ2-3	CASSPLAASTDTQYF	TGTGCCAGCAGCCCCCTAGCGGCTAGCACAGATACGCAGTATTTT
TRBD2	TRBV30	NA	TRBJ2-2	CAWSVWFGRDRWRTGELFF	TGTGCCTGGAGTGTATGGTTCGGGAGGGACCGGTGGAGGACCGGGGAGCTGTTTTTT
NA	TRBV18	NA	TRBJ1-4	CASSPNINEKLFF	TGTGCCAGCTCACCAAACATTAATGAAAAACTGTTTTTT
TRBD1	TRBV19	NA	TRBJ1-6	CASSRQDRSSYNSPLHF	TGTGCCAGTAGTCGACAGGACAGGAGCTCCTATAATTCACCCCTCCACTTT
NA	TRBV6-1	few	TRBJ2-7	CATVRLTSHYEQYF	TGTGCCACCGTGAGACTGACCAGCCACTACGAGCAGTACTTC
TRBD1	TRBV2	NA	TRBJ2-7	CASSYPTGQSYEQYF	TGTGCCAGCAGTTATCCAACGGGACAGTCCTACGAGCAGTACTTC
NA	TRBV10-3	NA	TRBJ2-5	CAISDATGTLETQYF	TGTGCCATCAGTGACGCGACAGGGACTTTGGAGACCCAGTACTTC
TRBD2	TRBV7-9	NA	TRBJ2-1	CASSLGTSGSTDNEQFF	TGTGCCAGCAGCTTAGGGACTAGCGGGAGTACGGACAATGAGCAGTTCTTC
NA	TRBV5-6	once	TRBJ2-7	CASSPRVSYEQYF	TGTGCCAGCAGCCCCAGGGTATCCTACGAGCAGTACTTC
NA	TRBV4-3	NA	TRBJ2-6	CASSQNRAGANGLTF	TGCGCCAGCAGCCAGAACAGGGCTGGGGCCAACGGCCTGACTTTC
NA	TRBV6-4	once	TRBJ2-3	CASSEGTWDTDTQYF	TGTGCCAGCAGTGAAGGGACATGGGACACAGATACGCAGTATTTT
NA	TRBV5-1	NA	TRBJ2-1	CASSLLGGGGHEQFF	TGCGCCAGCAGCTTGCTAGGGGGAGGGGGTCATGAGCAGTTCTTC
TRBD1	TRBV4-1	once	TRBJ1-6	CASSQVDRGDSPLHF	TGCGCCAGCAGCCAAGTGGACAGGGGTGATTCACCCCTCCACTTT
NA	TRBV25-1	few	TRBJ1-2	CASSGYLRGSNYGYTF	TGTGCCAGCAGTGGCTACCTCAGGGGTTCTAACTATGGCTACACCTTC
TRBD2	TRBV11-2	NA	TRBJ2-7	CASSPSSGRNHEQYF	TGTGCCAGCAGCCCCTCTAGCGGGAGGAATCACGAGCAGTACTTC
TRBD1	TRBV2	NA	TRBJ2-5	CASSVQGAPQETQYF	TGTGCCAGCAGTGTTCAGGGGGCGCCCCAAGAGACCCAGTACTTC
NA	TRBV5-1	NA	TRBJ1-6	CASSPTGFGDNSPLHF	TGCGCCAGCAGCCCGACAGGTTTCGGGGATAATTCACCCCTCCACTTT
NA	TRBV30	few	TRBJ2-7	CAWTVNSYEQYF	TGTGCCTGGACCGTTAATAGCTACGAGCAGTACTTC
NA	TRBV6-1	NA	TRBJ2-7	CASPGTAPYEQYF	TGTGCCAGCCCCGGGACTGCCCCCTACGAGCAGTACTTC
NA	TRBV2	NA	TRBJ2-5	CASTSQGQETQYF	TGTGCCAGCACGTCCCAGGGGCAAGAGACCCAGTACTTC
TRBD2	TRBV7-2	NA	TRBJ2-5	CASSFTTSGFRETQYF	TGTGCCAGCAGCTTCACGACTAGCGGGTTTAGGGAGACCCAGTACTTC
NA	TRBV5-1	NA	TRBJ2-5	CASSWRGDQETQYF	TGCGCCAGCAGCTGGCGCGGGGACCAAGAGACCCAGTACTTC
TRBD1	TRBV30	NA	TRBJ2-7	CAWSVGTGAYEQYF	TGTGCCTGGAGTGTGGGGACAGGGGCCTACGAGCAGTACTTC
TRBD2	TRBV27	NA	TRBJ2-1	CASSLFLLAGVDEQFF	TGTGCCAGCAGTTTATTCCTCCTAGCGGGGGTAGATGAGCAGTTCTTC
TRBD2	TRBV19	NA	TRBJ2-1	CASSIATSGWYNEQFF	TGTGCCAGTAGTATCGCGACTAGCGGGTGGTACAATGAGCAGTTCTTC
TRBD2	TRBV5-1	NA	TRBJ2-1	CASSSIAGAANEQFF	TGCGCCAGCAGCTCTATAGCGGGGGCTGCCAATGAGCAGTTCTTC
TRBD1	TRBV27	NA	TRBJ1-1	CASSLSGTGWTEAFF	TGTGCCAGCAGTTTGTCCGGGACAGGGTGGACTGAAGCTTTCTTT
TRBD2	TRBV25-1	NA	TRBJ2-3	CASSHSGRGDTQYF	TGTGCCAGCAGCCATAGCGGGAGAGGAGATACGCAGTATTTT
NA	TRBV1	NA	TRBJ2-2	CTSHRKGWRNTGELFF	TGCACCAGCCACAGGAAGGGGTGGAGGAACACCGGGGAGCTGTTTTTT
NA	TRBV28	few	TRBJ1-5	CASFGAGFDQPQHF	NA
TRBD2	TRBV2	NA	TRBJ2-7	CASSVAGAHSYEQYF	TGTGCCAGCAGTGTAGCGGGGGCCCACTCCTACGAGCAGTACTTC
NA	TRBV27	NA	TRBJ2-3	CASSTTGTDTQYF	TGTGCCAGCAGTACGACAGGCACAGATACGCAGTATTTT
TRBD1	TRBV6-5	NA	TRBJ1-6	CASTGTVGKNSPLHF	TGTGCCAGCACCGGGACAGTGGGGAAGAATTCACCCCTCCACTTT
TRBD1	TRBV5-1	NA	TRBJ1-1	CASSRRWQGADTEAFF	TGCGCCAGCAGCCGCAGGTGGCAGGGGGCGGACACTGAAGCTTTCTTT
NA	TRBV5-1	NA	TRBJ2-3	CASSLSGPPDTQYF	TGCGCCAGCAGCTTGTCCGGTCCGCCAGATACGCAGTATTTT
NA	TRBV27	NA	TRBJ2-5	CASSTPTGSLFQETQYF	TGTGCCAGCAGTACCCCGACAGGAAGCTTATTTCAAGAGACCCAGTACTTC
TRBD1	TRBV4-1	NA	TRBJ2-3	CASSQPLWRDRGTDTQYF	TGCGCCAGCAGCCAACCCCTGTGGCGGGACAGGGGTACAGATACGCAGTATTTT
TRBD2	TRBV7-9	NA	TRBJ2-7	CSSSLSGGSYEQYF	TGTTCCAGCAGCTTATCGGGGGGTTCCTACGAGCAGTACTTC
NA	TRBV10-3	few	TRBJ2-2	CAINPTNTGELFF	TGTGCCATCAATCCAACGAACACCGGGGAGCTGTTTTTT
NA	TRBV30	NA	TRBJ2-7	CAWSVSAYEQYF	TGTGCCTGGAGTGTATCAGCCTACGAGCAGTACTTC
NA	TRBV7-8	few	TRBJ2-7	CASRPDKAYEQYF	TGTGCCAGCCGTCCGGACAAGGCCTACGAGCAGTACTTC
NA	TRBV29-1	NA	TRBJ2-5	CSVGGRTQETQYF	TGCAGCGTTGGAGGCAGAACACAAGAGACCCAGTACTTC
NA	TRBV2	few	TRBJ2-1	CASTTGNNEQFF	TGTGCCAGCACGACAGGTAACAATGAGCAGTTCTTC